This T cell receptor (beta chain) came from a study of T cell responses to AZD1222 COVID-19 vaccine. TCRdb keeps only in-frame clones here, not all; method: immunoSEQ multiplex PCR. Among some 120,000 clones listed, roughly 90% were seen once. The germline V gene has CDR1 SGHRS and CDR2 YFSETQ. The CDR3 runs to 18 residues. Trimming cost V 4 bases and J 0 bases; bases outside gene matches: 9. The sequence was obtained from an adult in good health. The chain links TRBV5-1 to TRBJ2-1, with TRBD2 matching over 11 bases. Sample: peripheral blood, taken on day 0 of AZD1222 vaccination. DNA for the CDR3: TGCGCCAGCAGCCAGCCAACTAGCGGGAGTGACTCCTACAATGAGCAGTTCTTC. Its translation: CASSQPTSGSDSYNEQFF.